This T cell receptor (beta chain) was sequenced in a study of T cells in Graves' hyperthyroidism and ophthalmopathy. This clonotype came up many times. Diagnoses were made from clinical symptoms, serum measures (thyroxine and TRAb), thyroid ultrasound and orbital computed tomography. The PBMCs were sourced from fresh peripheral blood (about 9.7 ml). Using RNA transcripts as the source, TCR beta CDR3 regions were amplified. The HTBI primer set drove a first-round RT-PCR of the TCR CDR3. MiXCR, run by TCRdb on the multiplex PCR reads, gives a single entry per CDR3 protein. Among under 400,000 distinct CDR3 sequences listed, approximately 25% were seen once. The sequence was obtained from a man between 45 and 60 years old with Graves' hyperthyroidism. Sequencing was performed on blood.

CDR3 loop: CASSPRTGGNTIYF. CDR3 nucleotide sequence: TGTGCCAGCAGTCCTCGGACAGGTGGAAACACCATATATTTT. The chain couples TRBV12-3 or TRBV12-4 to TRBJ1-3; TRBD1 matches 7 bases. This CDR3 is 14 amino acids long. The V segment lost 5 bases and the J segment 3 bases; nucleotides outside the gene matches: 4.